The 23 T cell receptor beta chains listed next were all sequenced from one sample in a study of T cell responses to AZD1222 COVID-19 vaccine. Generated by immunoSEQ multiplex PCR, the TCRdb table keeps only in-frame clones and is missing some. The profile shows around 70,000 clones, 79% of them singletons. The specimen comprised peripheral blood, sampled on day 0 of MenACWY control vaccination. Receptor source: an adult in good health.

The V and J genes are TRBV30 and TRBJ2-5, with D uncertain. The CDR3 extends over 12 amino acids. The V end lost 2 bases, the J end lost 2 bases, and 6 bases lay between the germline ends. Per germline, CDR1 GTSNPN and CDR2 SVGIG (reference sequence). This CDR3 is CAWSTGQETQYF. CDR3 coding DNA: TGTGCCTGGAGTACGGGTCAAGAGACCCAGTACTTC.

This clone has more than one count but fewer than ten. V gene TRBV7-2 combines with J gene TRBJ1-1, with TRBD1 identical over 8 bases. Germline CDR1 and CDR2: SGHTA and FQGNSA. J lost 4 bases, V lost 5 bases, and 6 bases had no gene match. CDR3 length: 14 amino acids. The CDR3 sequence is CASSGQGPGTEAFF. The CDR3 DNA is TGTGCCAGCAGCGGACAGGGTCCGGGCACTGAAGCTTTCTTT.

The chain uses TRBV28 and TRBJ2-7; the match to TRBD1 covers 9 bases. J was trimmed by 4 bases and V by 5 bases; bases with no gene match: 6. This CDR3 spans 14 amino acids. Germline values: CDR1 MDHEN, CDR2 SYDVKM. The CDR3 DNA reads TGTGCCAGCAGTCACAGGGGGCGCAAATACGAGCAGTACTTC. Its protein is CASSHRGRKYEQYF.

This chain links TRBV4-3 with TRBJ2-7; a weak D match, TRBD1 (5 bases). The CDR3 runs 16 residues. Germline CDR1 and CDR2: LGHNA and YSLEER. V shed 4 bases and J shed 0 bases, with 16 bases lying between them. Written as DNA, the CDR3 is TGCGCCAGCAGCCCCGTCCGACAGACCTCCTCCTACGAGCAGTACTTC. It codes for CASSPVRQTSSYEQYF.

V usage is TRBV27 and J usage is TRBJ2-2; 8 bases align to TRBD2. CDR3 length: 17 amino acids. Germline V gene lookup returns CDR1 MNHEY and CDR2 SMNVEV (reference sequence). V gave up 0 bases and J gave up 0 bases; unmatched junction bases: 3. CDR3 amino acids: CASSLSSGGTNTGELFF. As DNA, the CDR3 is TGTGCCAGCAGTTTATCGTCGGGGGGGACGAACACCGGGGAGCTGTTTTTT.

This clone was seen only once. This rearrangement joins TRBV18 to TRBJ1-5; D gene unclear. V was shortened by 2 bases and J by 3 bases, with 8 bases between the two germline ends. The CDR3 runs 14 residues. Germline V CDR1 and CDR2: KGHSH, LQKENI. This chain's CDR3 is CASSPEQLNQPQHF. As DNA, the CDR3 is TGTGCCAGCTCACCAGAACAGCTCAATCAGCCCCAGCATTTT.

This chain links TRBV28 with TRBJ1-6, with D possibly being TRBD1 (5 bases). Trimming stripped 6 bases from V and 9 bases from J, with 12 bases between. The CDR3 sequence is 13 residues long. CDR1 is MDHEN, CDR2 SYDVKM, per germline. This CDR3 is CASSLTRGSPLHF. CDR3 DNA sequence: TGTGCCAGCAGCCTTACGAGGGGTTCACCCCTCCACTTT. Combining the CDR3 with reference TRBV28 and TRBJ1-6 gives the whole variable domain DVKVTQSSRYLVKRTGEKVFLECVQDMDHENMFWYRQDPGLGLRLIYFSYDVKMKEKGDIPEGYSVSREKKERFSLILESASTNQTSMYLCASSLTRGSPLHFGNGTRLTVT.

The chain recombines TRBV5-1 with TRBJ2-3, with a weak D call TRBD1 (5 bases). The V end was cut by 0 bases, the J end by 4 bases, with 15 bases between. The CDR3 runs to 16 residues. CDR1 is SGHRS, CDR2 YFSETQ, per germline. The CDR3 bases are TGCGCCAGCAGCTTGGGCCTAGAAGGGGCCCCAGATACGCAGTATTTT. Translating it yields CASSLGLEGAPDTQYF.

The chain links TRBV30 to TRBJ2-1, with 7 nucleotides matching TRBD2. The CDR3 consists of 12 residues. CDR1 and CDR2 (germline): GTSNPN, SVGIG (reference sequence). Trimming took 0 bases from V and 10 from J; bases not matched to a gene: 3. The chain's CDR3 is CAWSVNGREQFF. The CDR3 nucleotides are TGTGCCTGGAGTGTAAACGGGAGGGAGCAGTTCTTC.

The chain joins TRBV5-6 to TRBJ2-7; 11 nucleotides match TRBD2. The CDR3 is 13 amino acids. CDR1 is SGHDT and CDR2 is YYEEEE in the germline V gene. The trim removed 5 bases at V and 4 bases at J, leaving 2 bases unmatched. The DNA for the CDR3 is TGTGCCAGCAGTCCTAGCGGGAGGTACGAGCAGTACTTC. It is translated as CASSPSGRYEQYF. Variable domain in full (rest from reference TRBV5-6 and TRBJ2-7): DAGVTQSPTHLIKTRGQQVTLRCSPKSGHDTVSWYQQALGQGPQFIFQYYEEEERQRGNFPDRFSGHQFPNYSSELNVNALLLGDSALYLCASSPSGRYEQYFGPGTRLTVT.

J is TRBJ1-1 and V is TRBV12-3 or TRBV12-4; no definite D call. The CDR3 loop spans 12 amino acids. Trimming removed 6 bases from V and 5 bases from J, with 10 bases in between. The CDR3 protein is CASRSGPTEAFF. CDR3 DNA sequence: TGTGCCAGCAGGTCCGGACCAACTGAAGCTTTCTTT.

The V and J genes are TRBV3-1 (or the pseudogene TRBV3-2) and TRBJ2-2; a weak D match, TRBD1 (6 bases). V was trimmed by 1 base and J by 1 base, leaving 19 bases between them. Germline V lookup: CDR1 LGHDT, CDR2 YNNKEL (reference sequence). The length of the CDR3 is 19 residues. This chain's CDR3 is CASSQGKWVGTKNTGELFF. The DNA for the CDR3 is TGTGCCAGCAGCCAAGGGAAGTGGGTGGGGACAAAGAACACCGGGGAGCTGTTTTTT.

This clone showed up just a few times. The chain links TRBV5-1 to TRBJ2-6, with D perhaps TRBD2 (5 bases). Germline V lookup: CDR1 SGHRS, CDR2 YFSETQ. V was clipped by 5 bases and J by 3 bases, with 18 bases between them. The CDR3 runs to 17 residues. The CDR3 DNA reads TGCGCCAGCAGTCATGAGGGTACGCAACGTGGGGCCAACGTCCTGACTTTC. This encodes CASSHEGTQRGANVLTF.

The V and J genes are TRBV28 and TRBJ1-5; TRBD1 aligns across 7 bases. This CDR3 region has 17 residues. V trimming: 6 bases; J trimming: 2 bases; junction bases outside the gene matches: 13. Looked up from germline, CDR1 is MDHEN and CDR2 is SYDVKM. The CDR3 DNA is TGTGCCAGCAGACGCACAGGGGCGGGTGATGGCAATCAGCCCCAGCATTTT. Its protein is CASRRTGAGDGNQPQHF.

V is TRBV4-1 and J is TRBJ2-4; D might be TRBD1 or TRBD2, each matching 5 bases. V shed 3 bases and J shed 10 bases, with 13 bases lying between them. The germline V gene encodes CDR1 MGHRA and CDR2 YSYEKL. This CDR3 is built from 13 residues. The CDR3 nucleotides read TGCGCCAGCAGCCAGTTCATCAGGGAGATTCAGTACTTC. Translating it yields CASSQFIREIQYF.

The V call is TRBV28, the J call TRBJ1-1, with D possibly TRBD1 on 5 matching bases. V gave up 6 bases and J gave up 9 bases, with 23 bases separating them. The CDR3 is 15 residues long. Germline-derived CDR1 and CDR2 are MDHEN and SYDVKM. DNA of the CDR3: TGTGCCAGCAGAAACGAAGGTTTAGGCGGGGGTAAAGCTTTCTTT. Protein product: CASRNEGLGGGKAFF.

The chain employs TRBV30 and TRBJ2-3; D is perhaps TRBD2 (5 bases). V shed 2 bases and J shed 4 bases, with 10 bases lying between them. CDR3 length: 13 amino acids. Germline V gene sequence: CDR1 GTSNPN, CDR2 SVGIG (reference sequence). The DNA of the CDR3 is TGTGCCTGGAGTTTATCAGCGGCAGATACGCAGTATTTT. Translating gives CAWSLSAADTQYF.

J is TRBJ1-1 and V is TRBV19; D unresolved. There are 13 residues in the CDR3. Germline CDR1 and CDR2: LNHDA and SQIVND (reference sequence). Trimming removed 2 bases from V and 5 bases from J, with 9 bases in between. The CDR3 DNA reads as TGTGCCAGTAGTATAACTACGCGGACTGAAGCTTTCTTT. Its translation: CASSITTRTEAFF.

J is TRBJ1-6 and V is TRBV6-2 or TRBV6-3; D perhaps matches TRBD1 (5 bases). The V gene's germline CDR1 is MNHEY and CDR2 SVGEGT. Between the trimmed V and J ends, which lost 0 bases and 7 bases, there was a span of 10 bases. The CDR3 has 15 residues. This CDR3 is CASSYSQQENSPLHF. CDR3 DNA sequence: TGTGCCAGCAGTTACTCCCAACAGGAGAATTCACCCCTCCACTTT.

V usage is TRBV7-8 and J usage is TRBJ1-6, with unresolved D. The germline gives CDR1 SGHVS, CDR2 FQNEAQ. V lost 0 bases to trimming and J lost 7 bases, with 13 bases between them. The CDR3 spans 16 residues. This CDR3 reads CASSLARGRRNSPLHF. CDR3 sequence (DNA): TGTGCCAGCAGCTTAGCGCGCGGACGGAGGAATTCACCCCTCCACTTT.

The rearrangement joins TRBV6-6 to TRBJ1-5, with D unresolved. Germline CDR1 and CDR2: MNHNY and SVGAGI (reference sequence). V was shortened by 6 bases and J by 0 bases, with 6 bases between the two germline ends. The CDR3 is 13 amino acids. The CDR3 reads CASSQNSNQPQHF. CDR3 nucleotides: TGTGCCAGCAGCCAGAATAGCAATCAGCCCCAGCATTTT.

The chain joins TRBV2 to TRBJ1-3; the D gene is possibly TRBD1 (5 bases). The germline V gene encodes CDR1 SNHLY and CDR2 FYNNEI. CDR3 length equals 14 residues. Trimming shortened V by 5 bases and J by 2 bases, and 10 bases separated the two germline ends. CDR3 in DNA: TGTGCCAGCAGTCCTACAGGCACTGGAAACACCATATATTTT. Translation gives CASSPTGTGNTIYF.

V usage is TRBV7-8 and J usage is TRBJ2-3; 12 positions match TRBD1. Germline V CDR1 and CDR2: SGHVS, FQNEAQ. Trimming took 3 bases from V and 2 from J; bases not matched to a gene: 3. The CDR3 runs to 16 residues. CDR3 sequence reads: CASSLGQGATTDTQYF. In DNA, the CDR3 is TGTGCCAGCAGCTTGGGACAGGGGGCCACCACAGATACGCAGTATTTT.